This T cell receptor (beta chain) is from a study of blood T cell repertoires in COVID-19. In the original workflow: Amplification of reference gene primers was used by the study to estimate nucleated cell counts. Some clones are missing from TCRdb's copy, which holds only in-frame ones; the method was immunoSEQ multiplex PCR. V and J calls and clone size are as listed in that table; D and trimming were resolved from the DNA. Among about 200,000 clones listed, 85% were seen once. This CDR3 has 15 residues. This receptor was taken from a woman of 80 years or more with acute or convalescent COVID-19. The sample consisted of peripheral blood. This rearrangement joins TRBV21-1 to TRBJ2-7; TRBD1 reflects the table's D call only, with no check against the DNA. TRBV21-1 is annotated as a pseudogene. CDR3 DNA: TGTGCCAGCAGCAACAGCCACAGGAAAAAATACGAGCAGTACTTC. Translating gives CASSNSHRKKYEQYF.